This TCR beta chain was recorded in a study of immune evolution from preneoplasia to lung adenocarcinoma. Sequenced by immunoSEQ multiplex PCR; TCRdb stores in-frame clones only, minus some. This sample has about 10,000 clones, with about four fifths found just once. Study-wide findings and caveats: Normal lung had the highest top T cell clone frequencies. Later-stage lesions appeared to have more T cells, more diversity, less clonality.

The CDR3 is 14 amino acids. Germline V gene data show CDR1 as SEHNR and CDR2 as FQNEAQ (reference sequence). The V end lost 4 bases, the J end lost 0 bases, and 8 bases lay between the germline ends. Patient tissue came from resections in Japan or China, 2014–2017. Two lung cancer pathologists independently confirmed each histologic diagnosis. As concerns this clone: The antigen is unknown.

The material sequenced was FFPE minimally invasive lung adenocarcinoma tissue. The rearrangement links TRBV7-9 to TRBJ2-3; TRBD2 is a possible D gene (5 bases). The sequence came from a person aged 70 to 85 with lung adenocarcinoma. Some clones in this sample may be carry-over from other donors' samples. DNA of the CDR3: TGTGCCAGCAGCTCCGGGATAAGCACAGATACGCAGTATTTT. Protein sequence: CASSSGISTDTQYF.